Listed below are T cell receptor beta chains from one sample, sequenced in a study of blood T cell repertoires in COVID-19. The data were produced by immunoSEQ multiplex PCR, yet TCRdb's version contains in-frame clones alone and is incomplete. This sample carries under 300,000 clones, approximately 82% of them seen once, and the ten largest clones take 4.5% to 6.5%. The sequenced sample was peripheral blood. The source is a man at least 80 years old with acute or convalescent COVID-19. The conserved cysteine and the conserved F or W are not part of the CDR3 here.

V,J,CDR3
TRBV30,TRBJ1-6,AWREGSIGSPLH
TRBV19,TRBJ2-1,ASSISGLASNEQF
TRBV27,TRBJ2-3,ASSLAPGLAGGRDTQY
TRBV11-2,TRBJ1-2,ASSHLTGASYGYT
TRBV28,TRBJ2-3,ASSFLRAGQAGGTDTQY
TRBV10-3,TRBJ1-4,AIRGQGAGEKLF
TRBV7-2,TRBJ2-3,ASSLVGQVTNTQY
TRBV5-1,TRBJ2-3,ASSLGFSGGSGDTQY
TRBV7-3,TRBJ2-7,ASSPGTGAEQY
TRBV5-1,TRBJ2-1,ASSLSEGDNEQF
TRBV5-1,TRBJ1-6,ASSFYGTGDSPLH
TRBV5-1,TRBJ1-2,ASSFGQGHGYT
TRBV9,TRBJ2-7,ASSVSLGAGEFSYEQY
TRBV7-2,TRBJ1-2,ASSLAPTTGGYT
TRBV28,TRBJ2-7,ASSSPPGQGAYEQY
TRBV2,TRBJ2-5,ASSSGTGGRETQY
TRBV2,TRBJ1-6,ASSEDPLIPLH
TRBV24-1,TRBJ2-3,ATSARTGGIGTDTQY
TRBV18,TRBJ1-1,ASSPPVSGFTEAF
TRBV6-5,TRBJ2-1,ASRVGGNSYNEQF
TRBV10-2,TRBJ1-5,ASSQRPGQPQH
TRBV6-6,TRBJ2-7,ASSSGSYEQY
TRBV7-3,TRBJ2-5,ASSLGGTSGSETQY
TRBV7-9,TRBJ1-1,ASSFQGFTEAF
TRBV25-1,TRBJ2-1,ASSVHKLGSGEQF
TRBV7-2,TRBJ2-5,ASSLAPLAGETQY
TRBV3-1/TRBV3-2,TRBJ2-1,ASSQVPSGRINEQF
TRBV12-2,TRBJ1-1,ASRFTAGRVNTEAF
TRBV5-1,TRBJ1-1,ASSREGGRKAF
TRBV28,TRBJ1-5,ASSFFSQPQH
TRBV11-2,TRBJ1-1,ASSLEVWGGHTEAF
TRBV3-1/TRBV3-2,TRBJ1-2,ASSQAGGDGYT
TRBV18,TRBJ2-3,ASSPGAISTDTQY
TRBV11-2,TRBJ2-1,ASSGTSGSTEQF
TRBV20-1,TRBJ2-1,SASQGADEQF
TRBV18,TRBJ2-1,ASSPGQGNEQF
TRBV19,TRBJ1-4,ASRTGTSVHQTNEKLF
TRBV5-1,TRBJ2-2,ASSLAGLPGELF
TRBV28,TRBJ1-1,ASSPPRGANTEAF
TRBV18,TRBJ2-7,ASSQTGPSYEQY
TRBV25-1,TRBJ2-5,ASSEASGRKTQY